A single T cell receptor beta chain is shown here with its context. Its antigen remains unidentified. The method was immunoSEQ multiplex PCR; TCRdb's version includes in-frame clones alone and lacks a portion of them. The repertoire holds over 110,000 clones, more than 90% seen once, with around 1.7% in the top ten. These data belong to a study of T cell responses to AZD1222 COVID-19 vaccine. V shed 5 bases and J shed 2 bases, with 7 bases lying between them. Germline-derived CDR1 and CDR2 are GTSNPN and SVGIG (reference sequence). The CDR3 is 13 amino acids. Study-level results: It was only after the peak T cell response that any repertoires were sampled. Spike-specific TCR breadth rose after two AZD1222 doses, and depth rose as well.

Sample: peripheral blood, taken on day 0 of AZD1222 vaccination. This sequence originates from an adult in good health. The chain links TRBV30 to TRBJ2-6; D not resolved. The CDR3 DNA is TGTGCCTGGTCTACTCCTGGGGCCAACGTCCTGACTTTC. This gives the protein CAWSTPGANVLTF.